This TCR beta chain was profiled in a study of T cells expressing NK-cell markers. Study-wide background: In sorted CD3+CD56+NKG2C+, CD3+CD56+NKG2C- and CD3+CD56-NKG2C+ T cells, TCR beta repertoires were obtained.

TCRdb reprocessed the 5' RACE reads and stores each CDR3 protein as one record, lacking DNA. Recorded for this sample: roughly 300,000 distinct CDR3 sequences. This CDR3 is 18 amino acids long. This clonotype was obtained from a woman aged 18 to 75 in good health. This chain uses TRBV12-3 or TRBV12-4 with TRBJ1-5. The sample taken for sequencing was blood T cells: a sorted CD56 or NKG2C T cell subset, CD4+ or CD8+ T cells, or bulk PBMC T cells (not recorded which). This CDR3 is CASSFEISGTAPIRSQHF.